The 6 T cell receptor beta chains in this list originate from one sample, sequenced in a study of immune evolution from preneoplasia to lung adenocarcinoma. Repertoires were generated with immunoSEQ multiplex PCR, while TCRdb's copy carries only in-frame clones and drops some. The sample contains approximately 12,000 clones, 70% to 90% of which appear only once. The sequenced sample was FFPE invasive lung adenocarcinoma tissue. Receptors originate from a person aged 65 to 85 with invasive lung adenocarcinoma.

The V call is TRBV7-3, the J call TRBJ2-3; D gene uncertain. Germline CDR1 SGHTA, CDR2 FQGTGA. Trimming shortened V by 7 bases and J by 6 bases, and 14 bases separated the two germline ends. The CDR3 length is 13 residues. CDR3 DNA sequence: TGTGCCAGCACCACCGGAGTTGGGGATACGCAGTATTTT. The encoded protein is CASTTGVGDTQYF.

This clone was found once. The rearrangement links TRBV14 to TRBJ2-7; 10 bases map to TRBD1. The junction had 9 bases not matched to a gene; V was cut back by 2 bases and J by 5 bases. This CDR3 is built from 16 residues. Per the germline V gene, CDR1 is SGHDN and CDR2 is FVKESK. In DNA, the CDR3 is TGTGCCAGCAGCCAACTACCGGGACAGGGGTTCGACGAGCAGTACTTC. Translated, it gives CASSQLPGQGFDEQYF.

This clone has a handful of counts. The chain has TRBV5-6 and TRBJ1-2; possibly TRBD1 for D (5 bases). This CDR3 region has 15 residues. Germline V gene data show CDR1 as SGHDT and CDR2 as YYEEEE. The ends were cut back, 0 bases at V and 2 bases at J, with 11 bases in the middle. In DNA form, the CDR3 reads TGTGCCAGCAGCTTGGTTTGGGGGGGGAACTATGGCTACACCTTC. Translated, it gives CASSLVWGGNYGYTF.

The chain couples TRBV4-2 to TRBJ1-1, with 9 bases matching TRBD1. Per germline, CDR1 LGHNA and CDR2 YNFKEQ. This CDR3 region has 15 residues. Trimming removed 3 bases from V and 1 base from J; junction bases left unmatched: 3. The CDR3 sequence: CASSQVDRGNTEAFF. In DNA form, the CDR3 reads TGTGCCAGCAGCCAGGTGGACAGGGGGAACACTGAAGCTTTCTTT.

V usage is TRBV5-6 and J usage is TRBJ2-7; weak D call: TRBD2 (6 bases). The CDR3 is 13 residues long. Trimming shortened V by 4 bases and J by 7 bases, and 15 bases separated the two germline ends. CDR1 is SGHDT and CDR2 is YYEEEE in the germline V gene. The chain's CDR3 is CASSAGPKVEQYF. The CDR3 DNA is TGTGCCAGCAGCGCGGGACCAAAGGTGGAGCAGTACTTC.

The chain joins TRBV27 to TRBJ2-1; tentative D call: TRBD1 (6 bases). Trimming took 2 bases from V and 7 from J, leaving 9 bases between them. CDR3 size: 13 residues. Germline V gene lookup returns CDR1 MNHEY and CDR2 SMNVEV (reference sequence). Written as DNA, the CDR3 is TGTGCCAGCAGTTTAGTCAGGGGAAATGAGCAGTTCTTC. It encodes CASSLVRGNEQFF.